These 27 T cell receptor beta chains share one sample of origin, sequenced in a study of response to subunit inactivated influenza vaccine. From the RT-PCR reads, TCRdb called clonotypes with MiXCR, one entry per CDR3 protein. Of 450,000 to 700,000 distinct CDR3 sequences in the sample, about 14% were seen once. Sequencing used PBMCs from blood, obtained roughly 12 days after vaccination. The receptors were gathered from a man aged 50 to 59 who received an inactivated influenza vaccine.

V gene TRBV24-1 combines with J gene TRBJ2-1; D possibly corresponds to TRBD1 (5 bases). CDR1 and CDR2 (germline): KGHDR, SFDVKD. With 6 bases removed from V and 0 bases from J, the gap between germline ends came to 8 bases. The CDR3 has 14 amino acids. CDR3 sequence reads: CATSQGSSYNEQFF. The CDR3 DNA follows: TGTGCCACCAGTCAGGGAAGCTCCTACAATGAGCAGTTCTTC.

The rearrangement uses TRBV7-2 and TRBJ2-3, with 7 positions matching TRBD1. In germline, CDR1 is SGHTA, CDR2 FQGNSA. There are 15 residues in the CDR3. V shed 5 bases, J shed 3 bases, and the junction held 8 bases outside the gene matches. CDR3 DNA sequence: TGTGCCAGCAGCCCGGATACAGGGGTGACAGATACGCAGTATTTT. Protein product: CASSPDTGVTDTQYF.

This clonotype has ten or more counts. The chain is built from TRBV6-2 or TRBV6-3 and TRBJ2-1, with 7 bases fitting TRBD1. The germline gives CDR1 MNHEY, CDR2 SVGEGT. J gave up 3 bases and V 1 base, and 3 bases lay outside the gene matches. This CDR3 spans 15 amino acids. As DNA, the CDR3 is TGTGCCAGCAGTTACTTTACAGGGGTCTACAATGAGCAGTTCTTC. Translation gives CASSYFTGVYNEQFF.

This clonotype was detected only a few times. CDR3 in amino acids: CSGFRNTEAFF. CDR3 bases: TGCAGCGGCTTTCGAAACACTGAAGCTTTCTTT. The chain employs TRBV29-1 and TRBJ1-1; D remains unclear. The CDR3 runs to 11 residues. The V end lost 7 bases, the J end lost 2 bases, and 8 bases lay between the germline ends. The germline gives CDR1 SQVTM, CDR2 ANQGSEA.

The CDR3 nucleotides are TGTGCCAGCAGCCACGGACAAGCCGGGGAGCAGTACTTC. It codes for CASSHGQAGEQYF. The J gene is TRBJ2-7, the V gene TRBV4-2; TRBD1 is a possible D gene (5 bases). This CDR3 contains 13 residues. Germline V CDR1 and CDR2: LGHNA, YNFKEQ. V was cut by 3 bases and J by 7 bases, with 13 bases left in between.

The CDR3 protein is CASSLSRDGRDEQFF. Here the CDR3 DNA reads TGCGCCAGCAGCCTATCTCGGGACGGGAGGGATGAGCAGTTCTTC. The chain uses TRBV5-1 and TRBJ2-1, with 8 bases that match TRBD2. V dropped 4 bases and J dropped 8; count of bases not matched to a gene: 11. The CDR3 consists of 15 residues. Germline V lookup: CDR1 SGHRS, CDR2 YFSETQ.

This clonotype was picked up many times. The gene calls are TRBV12-3 or TRBV12-4 and TRBJ1-4, with D hard to call. The length of the CDR3 is 14 residues. V was pared by 2 bases and J by 7 bases, with 11 bases between. CDR3 loop: CASSLKSLGEKLFF. CDR3 bases: TGTGCCAGCAGTTTAAAATCCTTGGGTGAAAAACTGTTTTTT.

The gene calls are TRBV5-1 and TRBJ2-1, with 14 bases fitting TRBD2. The CDR3 is made up of 18 amino acids. The junction had 8 bases not matched to a gene; V was cut back by 0 bases and J by 6 bases. Germline V gene lookup returns CDR1 SGHRS and CDR2 YFSETQ. The CDR3 loop is CASSLVGMTSGRGNEQFF. The CDR3 nucleotides are TGCGCCAGCAGCTTGGTGGGTATGACTAGCGGGAGGGGCAATGAGCAGTTCTTC.

This clonotype was observed a few times. The V call is TRBV10-3, the J call TRBJ1-2; D unclear. Germline-derived CDR1 and CDR2 are ENHRY and SYGVKD. V was cut by 5 bases and J by 2 bases, with 9 bases left in between. The CDR3 loop spans 13 amino acids. CDR3 loop: CAISLTPNYGYTF. The CDR3 region has the DNA TGTGCCATCAGTCTGACACCAAACTATGGCTACACCTTC.

The genes are TRBV12-3 or TRBV12-4 and TRBJ1-6, with D unclear. The CDR3 is 15 residues long. Trimming took 6 bases from V and 9 from J, leaving 18 bases between them. CDR3 coding DNA: TGTGCCAGCAGCCTACAGACCGCTAGCGGTTCACCCCTCCACTTT. Residues: CASSLQTASGSPLHF.

A few counts support this clonotype. The chain combines TRBV19 with TRBJ2-1, with 7 bases lining up with TRBD2. V was pared by 0 bases and J by 7 bases, with 12 bases of the junction left unmatched. The length of the CDR3 is 17 residues. Germline V gene sequence: CDR1 LNHDA, CDR2 SQIVND (reference sequence). This CDR3 reads CASSIDRRLAVGNEQFF. The CDR3 coding sequence is TGTGCCAGTAGTATAGATCGTCGGCTAGCGGTAGGTAATGAGCAGTTCTTC.

CDR3 sequence: CATKTVNTEAFF. The DNA for the CDR3 is TGTGCCACTAAAACGGTGAACACTGAAGCTTTCTTT. This chain uses TRBV6-2 or TRBV6-3 with TRBJ1-1; D not resolved. The V and J ends lost 10 bases and 0 bases respectively, with 9 bases between them. The CDR3 loop spans 12 amino acids. Per the germline V gene, CDR1 is MNHEY and CDR2 is SVGEGT.

This clonotype was found a few times. J is TRBJ1-5 and V is TRBV6-5; D remains unclear. Germline CDR1 MNHEY, CDR2 SVGAGI. CDR3 length equals 17 residues. Trimming shortened V by 0 bases and J by 0 bases, and 12 bases separated the two germline ends. The CDR3: CASSYSGSRYSNQPQHF. CDR3 sequence (DNA): TGTGCCAGCAGTTACTCTGGCAGCCGATATAGCAATCAGCCCCAGCATTTT.

CDR3 nucleotide sequence: TGTGCCAGCAGTGACAGCGGCAGGGGCTATGGCTACACCTTC. Translated, it gives CASSDSGRGYGYTF. The rearrangement links TRBV6-1 to TRBJ1-2; perhaps TRBD1 as D (6 bases). From germline, CDR1 is MNHNS and CDR2 SASEGT. The CDR3 sequence is 14 residues long. Trimming took off 3 bases at V and 4 bases at J, with 12 bases between the two ends.

V is TRBV19 and J is TRBJ1-5, with unresolved D. CDR3 length: 16 residues. Trimming shortened V by 3 bases and J by 4 bases, and 16 bases separated the two germline ends. Germline CDR1 is LNHDA and CDR2 is SQIVND (reference sequence). In DNA form, the CDR3 reads TGTGCCAGTAGTATCCCCGGGTCAGACTATAATCAGCCCCAGCATTTT. This sequence encodes CASSIPGSDYNQPQHF.

This clonotype was detected a few times. The V call is TRBV20-1, the J call TRBJ2-7; 10 bases match TRBD1. The germline gives CDR1 DFQATT, CDR2 SNEGSKA (reference sequence). The trim removed 5 bases at V and 2 bases at J, leaving 3 bases unmatched. This CDR3 region has 13 residues. Written as DNA, the CDR3 is TGCAGTGCTCGGACAGGGGGGACCTACGAGCAGTACTTC. It yields the protein CSARTGGTYEQYF.

This clonotype has more than one count but fewer than ten. One end of the junction varies from germline; a read error may be responsible. J is TRBJ2-2 and V is TRBV29-1; 14 nucleotides align to TRBD2. The CDR3 sequence is 17 residues long. Germline V lookup: CDR1 SQVTM, CDR2 ANQGSEA. CDR3 in DNA: TGCAGCGCTGAAGAGACTAGCGGGAGGGACAACACCGGGGAGCTGTTTTTT. It specifies CSAEETSGRDNTGELFF.

This clonotype was detected a few times. This sequence joins TRBV6-1 and TRBJ1-1; 9 bases are shared with TRBD1. CDR1 MNHNS and CDR2 SASEGT come from the germline V gene. CDR3 length equals 14 residues. The trim removed 8 bases at V and 3 bases at J, leaving 7 bases unmatched. The CDR3 DNA is TGTGCCAGCGTACAGGGGGCGAAGGACACTGAAGCTTTCTTT. This translates into CASVQGAKDTEAFF.

This clonotype was detected a few times. As DNA, the CDR3 is TGTGCCACCAGTGATTCTAGCGGGAGGGCCACTGATGAGCAGTTCTTC. This encodes CATSDSSGRATDEQFF. The chain couples TRBV24-1 to TRBJ2-1; TRBD2 matches at 12 bases. V lost 2 bases to trimming and J lost 8 bases; unmatched junction nucleotides: 6. Looked up from germline, CDR1 is KGHDR and CDR2 is SFDVKD. The CDR3 length is 16 residues.

This clonotype showed up just a few times. This rearrangement joins TRBV19 to TRBJ2-3; D possibly corresponds to TRBD1 (6 bases). CDR1 and CDR2 from the germline V gene are LNHDA and SQIVND (reference sequence). V dropped 10 bases and J dropped 1 base, with 18 bases sitting between them. This CDR3 has 15 amino acids. CDR3: CATRPGQRRTDTQYF. CDR3 in DNA: TGTGCCACCAGACCGGGACAACGCCGCACAGATACGCAGTATTTT.

The chain is built from TRBV7-3 and TRBJ2-1; D gene unclear. V dropped 1 base and J dropped 8 bases, with 9 bases sitting between them. Per the germline V gene, CDR1 is SGHTA and CDR2 is FQGTGA. This CDR3 comprises 13 residues. This CDR3 is CASSLNLVDEQFF. CDR3 DNA sequence: TGTGCCAGCAGCTTAAATTTAGTTGATGAGCAGTTCTTC.

In this sample, this clonotype turned up a few times. DNA of the CDR3: TGCAGTGCGGGAGGGACAGGGGCCACAGATACGCAGTATTTT. Encoded protein: CSAGGTGATDTQYF. This chain joins TRBV20-1 and TRBJ2-3; 10 nucleotides agree with TRBD1. Germline CDR1 DFQATT, CDR2 SNEGSKA (reference sequence). The CDR3 sequence is 14 residues long. The trim removed 6 bases at V and 2 bases at J, leaving 5 bases unmatched.

This clonotype was found a few times. The chain uses TRBV20-1 and TRBJ2-3, with a weak D call TRBD2 (6 bases). With 6 bases removed from V and 6 bases from J, the gap between germline ends came to 10 bases. The CDR3 totals 11 residues. CDR1 DFQATT and CDR2 SNEGSKA come from the germline V gene (reference sequence). The CDR3, as DNA: TGCAGTGCCCTCAGCGGGGATACGCAGTATTTT. Translation: CSALSGDTQYF.

The rearrangement links TRBV15 to TRBJ1-5; D possibly corresponds to TRBD1 (6 bases). The V end lost 3 bases, the J end lost 4 bases, and 13 bases lay between the germline ends. The germline gives CDR1 LNHNV, CDR2 YYDKDF (reference sequence). This CDR3 comprises 15 residues. The CDR3, as DNA: TGTGCCACCAGCAGCAACAGGGTCCGTAATCAGCCCCAGCATTTT. Translating it yields CATSSNRVRNQPQHF.

The CDR3 reads CASSHTGTGYSYEQYF. In DNA, the CDR3 is TGTGCCAGCAGCCACACAGGGACAGGGTATTCCTACGAGCAGTACTTC. This rearrangement joins TRBV7-9 to TRBJ2-7, with 9 bases aligning to TRBD1. J lost 1 base, V lost 5 bases, and 9 bases had no gene match. The CDR3 extends over 16 amino acids. CDR1 SEHNR and CDR2 FQNEAQ come from the germline V gene (reference sequence).

The chain recombines TRBV12-3 or TRBV12-4 with TRBJ2-3; 11 bases line up with TRBD2. The V and J ends lost 5 bases and 0 bases, in that order; junction bases with no gene match: 10. This CDR3 is 18 amino acids long. The CDR3 protein is CASSPLPSSGGSTDTQYF. The CDR3 DNA reads TGTGCCAGCAGTCCCCTCCCTTCTAGCGGGGGGAGCACAGATACGCAGTATTTT.

To note about this clonotype: A single base separates this from a much larger clone, so it may be a read error. The CDR3 region has the DNA TGTGCCAGCAGCTTAGAACTGGGGGAGCAGTTCTTC. It translates to CASSLELGEQFF. V and J are TRBV7-2 and TRBJ2-1, with no clear D. The germline V gene encodes CDR1 SGHTA and CDR2 FQGNSA. The V and J ends lost 1 base and 10 bases respectively, with 8 bases between them. The CDR3 consists of 12 residues.